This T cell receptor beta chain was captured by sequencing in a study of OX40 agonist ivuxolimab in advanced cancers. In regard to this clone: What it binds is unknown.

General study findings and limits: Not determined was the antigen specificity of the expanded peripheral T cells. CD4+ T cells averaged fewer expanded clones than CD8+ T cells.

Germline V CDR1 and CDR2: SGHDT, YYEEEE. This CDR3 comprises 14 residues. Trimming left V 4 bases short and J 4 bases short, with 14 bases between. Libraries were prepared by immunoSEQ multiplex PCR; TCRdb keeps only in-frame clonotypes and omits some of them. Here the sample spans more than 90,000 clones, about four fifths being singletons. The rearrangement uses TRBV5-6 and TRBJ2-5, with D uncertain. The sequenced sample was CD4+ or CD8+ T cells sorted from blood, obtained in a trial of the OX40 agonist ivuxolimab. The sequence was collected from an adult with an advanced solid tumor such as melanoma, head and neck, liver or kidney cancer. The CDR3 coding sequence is TGTGCCAGCAGCCCGGGCCTTCGGGCAGAGACCCAGTACTTC. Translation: CASSPGLRAETQYF.